The 25 T cell receptor beta chains presented below share a single source sample, sequenced in a study of T cells after yellow fever vaccination. TCRdb ran MiXCR on the 5' RACE reads and lists one entry per CDR3 protein. The table has 340,000 or so distinct CDR3 sequences, around an eighth seen once. The sequencing here drew on CD4+ T cells sorted from PBMCs, taken 15 days after the yellow fever booster vaccination. Receptors originate from a man aged 18-30 years who received the YFV17D yellow fever vaccine.

The genes are TRBV12-3 or TRBV12-4 and TRBJ1-3; D uncertain. The ends were cut back, 5 bases at V and 4 bases at J, with 15 bases in the middle. The CDR3 runs to 15 residues. CDR3 region: CASSQSDLTGNTIYF. The CDR3 DNA reads TGTGCCAGCAGTCAATCGGACCTGACGGGAAACACCATATATTTT.

The genes are TRBV28 and TRBJ1-1; a possible D gene is TRBD1 (5 bases). CDR3 size: 13 residues. Trimming pared 8 bases from V and 4 bases from J, leaving 14 bases between. Germline CDR1 reads MDHEN; CDR2 reads SYDVKM. CDR3 nucleotide sequence: TGTGCCAGCCTTCCCGGGGGAATCACTGAAGCTTTCTTT. Protein sequence: CASLPGGITEAFF.

This clonotype was seen ten or more times. The chain links TRBV7-2 to TRBJ2-5; TRBD2 is a possible D gene (5 bases). V was trimmed by 8 bases and J by 5 bases, leaving 15 bases between them. This CDR3 spans 13 amino acids. Germline-derived CDR1 and CDR2 are SGHTA and FQGNSA. The CDR3 region has the DNA TGTGCCAGCTGTCGGACTTTTTTGGAGACCCAGTACTTC. Protein sequence: CASCRTFLETQYF.

This clonotype was counted between two and nine times. This chain links TRBV12-3 or TRBV12-4 with TRBJ1-5; no reliable D call. CDR3 length equals 13 residues. V was cut by 6 bases and J by 4 bases, with 10 bases left in between. DNA for the CDR3: TGTGCCAGCAGCCCGACATTGAATCAGCCCCAGCATTTT. Translated: CASSPTLNQPQHF.

This clonotype was picked up a small number of times. The CDR3 DNA sequence: TGTGCCAGCAGTTTGCGCGGGGTTCACAATGAGCAGTTCTTC. Translated, it gives CASSLRGVHNEQFF. The chain uses TRBV12-3 or TRBV12-4 and TRBJ2-1; maybe TRBD2 (6 bases). The ends were cut back, 3 bases at V and 5 bases at J, with 11 bases in the middle. The CDR3 is made up of 14 amino acids.

The chain combines TRBV6-5 with TRBJ1-5, with D unclear. Germline CDR1 reads MNHEY; CDR2 reads SVGAGI. This CDR3 region has 13 residues. The V and J ends lost 5 bases and 3 bases respectively, with 8 bases between them. For the CDR3, the DNA is TGTGCCAGCAGTAAACGATTCAATCAGCCCCAGCATTTT. It specifies CASSKRFNQPQHF.

This chain uses TRBV5-6 with TRBJ2-4, with 7 bases matching TRBD2. Losses at the gene ends were 4 bases for V and 7 bases for J; bases not matched to a gene: 11. Germline CDR1 SGHDT, CDR2 YYEEEE. The CDR3 totals 15 residues. DNA for the CDR3: TGTGCCAGCAGCCTTCCAGGCGGGAGTGGGAACATTCAGTACTTC. Its translation is CASSLPGGSGNIQYF. Looking up the rest from reference TRBV5-6 and TRBJ2-4 gives the full variable domain: DAGVTQSPTHLIKTRGQQVTLRCSPKSGHDTVSWYQQALGQGPQFIFQYYEEEERQRGNFPDRFSGHQFPNYSSELNVNALLLGDSALYLCASSLPGGSGNIQYFGAGTRLSVL.

This clonotype has just a few counts. The chain couples TRBV12-3 or TRBV12-4 to TRBJ2-5, with 11 nucleotides matching TRBD2. The CDR3 length is 15 residues. The V and J ends lost 5 bases and 4 bases, in that order; junction bases with no gene match: 6. The chain's CDR3 is CASSPILAGGETQYF. The CDR3 nucleotides are TGTGCCAGCAGTCCCATCCTAGCGGGGGGAGAGACCCAGTACTTC.

This clonotype was counted only a few times. The genes are TRBV5-1 and TRBJ1-2; D is perhaps TRBD1 (5 bases). This CDR3 region has 15 residues. CDR1 and CDR2 (germline): SGHRS, YFSETQ. The V end lost 1 base, the J end lost 5 bases, and 15 bases lay between the germline ends. CDR3 DNA: TGCGCCAGCAGCTTGTTGCAGGGTTTCGGGTATGGCTACACCTTC. Translation: CASSLLQGFGYGYTF.

V and J are TRBV20-1 and TRBJ1-1, with 9 bases identical to TRBD1. CDR3 size: 14 residues. Trimming removed 3 bases from V and 3 bases from J; junction bases left unmatched: 5. Germline V lookup: CDR1 DFQATT, CDR2 SNEGSKA (reference sequence). DNA for the CDR3: TGCAGTGCTAGCCGACAGGGGGTGGACACTGAAGCTTTCTTT. Protein product: CSASRQGVDTEAFF.

The rearrangement joins TRBV15 to TRBJ2-1, with D perhaps matching TRBD1 or TRBD2 (6 bases each). CDR1 is LNHNV and CDR2 is YYDKDF in the germline V gene (reference sequence). CDR3 length: 16 amino acids. V gave up 1 base and J gave up 0 bases, with 10 bases separating them. Written as DNA, the CDR3 is TGTGCCACCAGCAGAGGGGGGGCTCTCTCCTACAATGAGCAGTTCTTC. This encodes CATSRGGALSYNEQFF.

This clonotype has only a few counts. The chain couples TRBV6-5 to TRBJ2-3; either TRBD1 or TRBD2 may fit D (6 bases each). Looked up from germline, CDR1 is MNHEY and CDR2 is SVGAGI. The V gene lost 6 bases and the J gene lost 6 bases, with 19 bases spanning the gap. The CDR3 has 15 amino acids. The CDR3 DNA reads TGTGCCAGCAGCCCCCCGGGGGCCCTCGGGGATACGCAGTATTTT. Amino acids: CASSPPGALGDTQYF.

This chain connects TRBV7-2 to TRBJ1-3, with D possibly matching TRBD1 (6 bases). Germline-derived CDR1 and CDR2 are SGHTA and FQGNSA. CDR3 length: 15 residues. Trimming shortened V by 0 bases and J by 4 bases, and 10 bases separated the two germline ends. The CDR3 sequence is CASSLARRGGNTIYF. The CDR3 DNA is TGTGCCAGCAGCTTAGCGCGCAGGGGCGGAAACACCATATATTTT. The full variable domain, in which reference TRBV7-2 and TRBJ1-3 provide the parts outside the CDR3, is GAGVSQSPSNKVTEKGKDVELRCDPISGHTALYWYRQSLGQGLEFLIYFQGNSAPDKSGLPSDRFSAERTGGSVSTLTIQRTQQEDSAVYLCASSLARRGGNTIYFGEGSWLTVV.

There are many counts of this clonotype. The J gene is TRBJ1-2, the V gene TRBV6-6, with D possibly being TRBD1 (5 bases). Germline V lookup: CDR1 MNHNY, CDR2 SVGAGI (reference sequence). Deletions cut 7 bases from V and 5 bases from J, with 17 bases between. CDR3 size: 14 residues. The CDR3 nucleotides are TGTGCCAGCAACAAACGCGGGGGGGAATATGGCTACACCTTC. It yields the protein CASNKRGGEYGYTF.

The chain uses TRBV9 and TRBJ2-1; 7 bases agree with TRBD2. The CDR3 spans 15 residues. The junction had 2 bases not matched to a gene; V was cut back by 0 bases and J by 2 bases. Germline assignment: CDR1 SGDLS and CDR2 YYNGEE. The CDR3 region has the DNA TGTGCCAGCAGCGTAGTTGCGGGGGCCTACAATGAGCAGTTCTTC. Translating it yields CASSVVAGAYNEQFF. The full variable domain, its missing parts supplied by reference TRBV9 and TRBJ2-1, is DSGVTQTPKHLITATGQRVTLRCSPRSGDLSVYWYQQSLDQGLQFLIQYYNGEERAKGNILERFSAQQFPDLHSELNLSSLELGDSALYFCASSVVAGAYNEQFFGPGTRLTVL.

The gene calls are TRBV7-9 and TRBJ2-1; TRBD1 aligns across 10 bases. Germline values: CDR1 SEHNR, CDR2 FQNEAQ (reference sequence). The length of the CDR3 is 20 residues. Trimming at V came to 4 bases and at J to 1 base, leaving 16 bases not matched to a gene. The CDR3 protein is CASSSLGDRGSGESYNEQFF. CDR3 DNA: TGTGCCAGCAGCTCCCTAGGGGACAGGGGATCGGGGGAGTCCTACAATGAGCAGTTCTTC. The whole variable domain, remainder taken from reference TRBV7-9 and TRBJ2-1, is DTGVSQNPRHKITKRGQNVTFRCDPISEHNRLYWYRQTLGQGPEFLTYFQNEAQLEKSRLLSDRFSAERPKGSFSTLEIQRTEQGDSAMYLCASSSLGDRGSGESYNEQFFGPGTRLTVL.

The chain links TRBV4-1 to TRBJ2-1; TRBD2 aligns across 8 bases. Germline CDR1 and CDR2: MGHRA and YSYEKL. The CDR3 spans 16 residues. V lost 1 base to trimming and J lost 6 bases; unmatched junction nucleotides: 8. Here the CDR3 reads CASSQGFPGGRNEQFF. Written as DNA, the CDR3 is TGCGCCAGCAGCCAAGGGTTTCCGGGGGGGCGCAATGAGCAGTTCTTC.

This clonotype occurred a few times. One junction end disagrees with the germline gene, perhaps due to a read error. Here the CDR3 DNA reads TGCAGTGCTCGTCACTCCCGTGGTTGGGTTTTT. It encodes CSARHSRGWVF. J is TRBJ1-4 and V is TRBV20-1; D uncertain. The CDR3 sequence is 11 residues long. Germline V gene data show CDR1 as DFQATT and CDR2 as SNEGSKA (reference sequence).

This clonotype was seen many times. The chain carries TRBV6-2 or TRBV6-3 and TRBJ1-6; 8 positions match TRBD1. This CDR3 is built from 15 residues. Trimming cost V 4 bases and J 6 bases; bases outside gene matches: 5. From germline, CDR1 is MNHEY and CDR2 SVGEGT. CDR3 in DNA: TGTGCCAGCAGTTCCAGGGGGCGCGGTAATTCACCCCTCCACTTT. Translation gives CASSSRGRGNSPLHF.

This clonotype was counted many times. The chain links TRBV5-1 to TRBJ1-6, with TRBD1 matching over 7 bases. Trimming took 4 bases from V and 10 from J; bases not matched to a gene: 8. This CDR3 is built from 14 residues. Germline-derived CDR1 and CDR2 are SGHRS and YFSETQ. As DNA, the CDR3 is TGCGCCAGCAGCCCCCGGGACAGAGACTCACCCCTCCACTTT. Residues: CASSPRDRDSPLHF.

The gene calls are TRBV29-1 and TRBJ2-5; 7 bases align to TRBD1. The germline gives CDR1 SQVTM, CDR2 ANQGSEA. The trim removed 6 bases at V and 2 bases at J, leaving 6 bases unmatched. The length of the CDR3 is 13 residues. DNA of the CDR3: TGCAGCGTGGCCAGGGACAGTCAAGAGACCCAGTACTTC. As protein: CSVARDSQETQYF.

The J gene is TRBJ1-6, the V gene TRBV9; 7 bases are shared with TRBD1. The germline CDR1 and CDR2 sequences are SGDLS and YYNGEE. There are 15 residues in the CDR3. Losses at the gene ends were 0 bases for V and 8 bases for J; bases not matched to a gene: 5. The CDR3 region has the DNA TGTGCCAGCAGCGTAGCTTACAGGGGAGATTCACCCCTCCACTTT. Translating gives CASSVAYRGDSPLHF. Full variable domain (rest looked up from reference TRBV9 and TRBJ1-6): DSGVTQTPKHLITATGQRVTLRCSPRSGDLSVYWYQQSLDQGLQFLIQYYNGEERAKGNILERFSAQQFPDLHSELNLSSLELGDSALYFCASSVAYRGDSPLHFGNGTRLTVT.

The rearrangement joins TRBV7-8 to TRBJ1-5; tentative D call: TRBD1 (6 bases). Germline loops: CDR1 SGHVS, CDR2 FQNEAQ. The CDR3 has 17 amino acids. V lost 3 bases and J 0 bases, leaving 15 bases between the germline ends. In nucleotides, the CDR3 is TGTGCCAGCAGCTTTAGGGCAGGGGTTAATAGCAATCAGCCCCAGCATTTT. Protein product: CASSFRAGVNSNQPQHF.

This clonotype was counted between two and nine times. The genes are TRBV3-1 and TRBJ2-1; 7 nucleotides align to TRBD1. The J segment lost 12 bases and the V segment lost 1 base, leaving 12 bases of the junction unmatched. CDR3 size: 15 residues. Germline CDR1 LGHDT, CDR2 YNNKEL (reference sequence). CDR3: CASSQGGYRGTTQFF. CDR3 bases: TGTGCCAGCAGCCAAGGAGGATACAGGGGAACGACGCAGTTCTTC.

In its sample, this clonotype was seen a few times. The rearrangement links TRBV2 to TRBJ2-7; unclear D gene. Germline-derived CDR1 and CDR2 are SNHLY and FYNNEI. The CDR3 consists of 13 residues. Between the trimmed V and J ends, which lost 4 bases and 2 bases, there was a span of 9 bases. The CDR3 loop is CASSGYGPYEQYF. The CDR3 DNA sequence: TGTGCCAGCAGTGGCTACGGGCCCTACGAGCAGTACTTC.